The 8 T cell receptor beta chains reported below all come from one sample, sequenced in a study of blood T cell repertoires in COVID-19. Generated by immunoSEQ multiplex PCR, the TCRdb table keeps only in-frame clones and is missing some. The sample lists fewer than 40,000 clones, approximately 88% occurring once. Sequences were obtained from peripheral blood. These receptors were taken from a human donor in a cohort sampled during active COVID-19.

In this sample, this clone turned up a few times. This CDR3 reads CASSPGQGRGTGELFF. The CDR3 DNA reads as TGCGCCAGCAGCCCCGGACAGGGACGGGGCACCGGGGAGCTGTTTTTT. The chain uses TRBV5-1 and TRBJ2-2; 8 bases are a match to TRBD1. Germline loops: CDR1 SGHRS, CDR2 YFSETQ. The CDR3 length is 16 residues. The ends lost 4 bases at V and 4 bases at J; junction bases unmatched: 9.

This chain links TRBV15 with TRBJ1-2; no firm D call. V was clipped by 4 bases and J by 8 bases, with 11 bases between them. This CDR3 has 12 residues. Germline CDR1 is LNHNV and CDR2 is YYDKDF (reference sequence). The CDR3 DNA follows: TGTGCCACCAGCACTCCTCTCCAGGGCTACACCTTC. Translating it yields CATSTPLQGYTF.

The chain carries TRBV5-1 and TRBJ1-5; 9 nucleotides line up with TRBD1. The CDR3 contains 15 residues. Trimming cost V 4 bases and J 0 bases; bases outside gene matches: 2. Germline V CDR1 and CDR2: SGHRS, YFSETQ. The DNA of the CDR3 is TGCGCCAGCAGCCGGACAGGGGATAGCAATCAGCCCCAGCATTTT. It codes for CASSRTGDSNQPQHF. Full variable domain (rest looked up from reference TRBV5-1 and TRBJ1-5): KAGVTQTPRYLIKTRGQQVTLSCSPISGHRSVSWYQQTPGQGLQFLFEYFSETQRNKGNFPGRFSGRQFSNSRSEMNVSTLELGDSALYLCASSRTGDSNQPQHFGDGTRLSIL.

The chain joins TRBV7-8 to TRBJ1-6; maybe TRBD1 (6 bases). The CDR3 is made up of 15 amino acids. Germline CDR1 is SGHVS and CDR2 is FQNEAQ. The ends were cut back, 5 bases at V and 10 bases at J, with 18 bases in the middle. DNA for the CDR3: TGTGCCAGCAGCCTTTTCCGGGACAATGTCTCACCCCTCCACTTT. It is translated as CASSLFRDNVSPLHF. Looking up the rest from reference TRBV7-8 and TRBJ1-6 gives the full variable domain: GAGVSQSPRYKVAKRGQDVALRCDPISGHVSLFWYQQALGQGPEFLTYFQNEAQLDKSGLPSDRFFAERPEGSVSTLKIQRTQQEDSAVYLCASSLFRDNVSPLHFGNGTRLTVT.

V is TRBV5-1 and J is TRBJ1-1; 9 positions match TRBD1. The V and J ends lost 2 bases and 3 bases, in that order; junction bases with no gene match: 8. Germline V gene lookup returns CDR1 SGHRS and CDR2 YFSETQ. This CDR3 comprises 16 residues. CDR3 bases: TGCGCCAGCAGCTTCACGAGGACAGGGGTCGACACTGAAGCTTTCTTT. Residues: CASSFTRTGVDTEAFF.

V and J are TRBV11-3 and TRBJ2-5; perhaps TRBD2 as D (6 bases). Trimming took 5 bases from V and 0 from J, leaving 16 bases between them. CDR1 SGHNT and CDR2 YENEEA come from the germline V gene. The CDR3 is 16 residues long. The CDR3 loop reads CASSPGTHPDQETQYF. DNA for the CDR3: TGTGCCAGCAGCCCAGGGACTCACCCCGACCAAGAGACCCAGTACTTC.

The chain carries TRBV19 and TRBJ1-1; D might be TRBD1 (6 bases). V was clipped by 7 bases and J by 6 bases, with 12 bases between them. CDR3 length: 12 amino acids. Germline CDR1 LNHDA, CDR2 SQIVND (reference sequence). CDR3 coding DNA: TGTGCCAGTACCGGACAGATAGCTGAAGCTTTCTTT. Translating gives CASTGQIAEAFF.

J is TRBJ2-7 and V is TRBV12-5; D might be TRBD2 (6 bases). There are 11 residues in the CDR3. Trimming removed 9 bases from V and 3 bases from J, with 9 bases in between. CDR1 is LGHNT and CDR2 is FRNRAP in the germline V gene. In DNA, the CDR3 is TGTGCTAGGGGGGGAGACTACGAGCAGTACTTC. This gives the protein CARGGDYEQYF.